Shown below are 12 T cell receptor beta chains from a single sample sequenced in a study of T cell changes during pregnancy in multiple sclerosis. Data came from immunoSEQ multiplex PCR; TCRdb stores just in-frame clones and leaves some out. The sample includes roughly 47,000 clones, roughly nine tenths of them seen just once. The material was CD4+ T cells from peripheral blood mononuclear cells, obtained after pregnancy. Receptor source: a female donor with multiple sclerosis, enrolled in a pregnancy study.

This sequence joins TRBV19 and TRBJ2-1; D call uncertain. In germline, CDR1 is LNHDA, CDR2 SQIVND (reference sequence). Trimming left V 4 bases short and J 9 bases short, with 16 bases between. CDR3 length: 14 residues. The CDR3 DNA reads TGTGCCAGTAGTACCCAGATTGGGCGAAGTGAGCAGTTCTTC. It is translated as CASSTQIGRSEQFF.

The chain couples TRBV12-5 to TRBJ2-2; D is undetermined. Germline loops: CDR1 LGHNT, CDR2 FRNRAP. The CDR3 has 15 amino acids. The ends were cut back, 3 bases at V and 6 bases at J, with 14 bases in the middle. Written as DNA, the CDR3 is TGTGCTAGTGGTTTTGGCGACATGAGAGCCGGGGAGCTGTTTTTT. It codes for CASGFGDMRAGELFF.

This rearrangement joins TRBV19 to TRBJ2-5; D gene uncertain. V was pared by 3 bases and J by 1 base, with 12 bases between. The CDR3 sequence is 15 residues long. The germline V gene encodes CDR1 LNHDA and CDR2 SQIVND (reference sequence). The CDR3 sequence is CASSINRVVQETQYF. CDR3 nucleotide sequence: TGTGCCAGTAGTATCAACCGAGTTGTCCAAGAGACCCAGTACTTC.

V gene TRBV30 combines with J gene TRBJ2-1, with a tentative D call TRBD1 (5 bases). Germline CDR1 reads GTSNPN; CDR2 reads SVGIG (reference sequence). V gave up 1 base and J gave up 4 bases, with 8 bases separating them. The CDR3 sequence is 13 residues long. CDR3 sequence reads: CAWSAAGYNEQFF. DNA for the CDR3: TGTGCCTGGAGTGCGGCAGGGTACAATGAGCAGTTCTTC.

The chain is built from TRBV6-1 and TRBJ1-3, with 7 bases aligning to TRBD1. CDR1 is MNHNS, CDR2 SASEGT, per germline. The CDR3 is 15 amino acids. Trimming at V came to 1 base and at J to 2 bases, leaving 2 bases not matched to a gene. The CDR3 region is CASSEVGQPGNTIYF. CDR3 in DNA: TGTGCCAGCAGTGAAGTGGGACAGCCTGGAAACACCATATATTTT.

V and J are TRBV18 and TRBJ1-4; 7 nucleotides line up with TRBD1. The CDR3 contains 15 residues. V shed 7 bases, J shed 0 bases, and the junction held 5 bases outside the gene matches. The germline CDR1 and CDR2 sequences are KGHSH and LQKENI. The CDR3 DNA follows: TGTGCCAGCTGGGGGGACAGCGCAACTAATGAAAAACTGTTTTTT. Translating it yields CASWGDSATNEKLFF.

This clone was detected once. The DNA of the CDR3 is TGTGCCAGCTCACCGGGCAGGGGGTCAACAGTCAACACCGGGGAGCTGTTTTTT. The encoded protein is CASSPGRGSTVNTGELFF. The chain carries TRBV18 and TRBJ2-2; TRBD1 aligns across 7 bases. Germline CDR1 reads KGHSH; CDR2 reads LQKENI. The CDR3 totals 18 residues. V dropped 3 bases and J dropped 2; count of bases not matched to a gene: 12.

The genes are TRBV5-1 and TRBJ2-2, with 9 bases matching TRBD1. Germline CDR1 SGHRS, CDR2 YFSETQ. The V and J ends lost 4 bases and 4 bases, in that order; junction bases with no gene match: 5. The CDR3 sequence is 15 residues long. The DNA for the CDR3 is TGCGCCAGCAGCCGTACAGGGGGCGGCACCGGGGAGCTGTTTTTT. Its translation is CASSRTGGGTGELFF. Supplemented by reference TRBV5-1 and TRBJ2-2, the full variable domain reads KAGVTQTPRYLIKTRGQQVTLSCSPISGHRSVSWYQQTPGQGLQFLFEYFSETQRNKGNFPGRFSGRQFSNSRSEMNVSTLELGDSALYLCASSRTGGGTGELFFGEGSRLTVL.

This rearrangement joins TRBV4-2 to TRBJ2-7; D unresolved. V was shortened by 0 bases and J by 2 bases, with 8 bases between the two germline ends. CDR1 and CDR2 (germline): LGHNA, YNFKEQ. The CDR3 extends over 14 amino acids. The DNA of the CDR3 is TGTGCCAGCAGCCAAGAGAACAATCCCTACGAGCAGTACTTC. Translating it yields CASSQENNPYEQYF.

The chain uses TRBV27 and TRBJ2-5, with D possibly being TRBD2 (6 bases). Trimming stripped 3 bases from V and 0 bases from J, with 14 bases between. CDR3 length: 16 residues. Germline V CDR1 and CDR2: MNHEY, SMNVEV (reference sequence). The CDR3 sequence: CASSLWRGSYQETQYF. CDR3 nucleotide sequence: TGTGCCAGCAGTTTGTGGAGGGGTTCGTACCAAGAGACCCAGTACTTC.

The chain has TRBV19 and TRBJ1-5; 7 bases are shared with TRBD1. Germline-derived CDR1 and CDR2 are LNHDA and SQIVND (reference sequence). V lost 9 bases and J lost 4; bases outside the gene matches: 9. The CDR3 contains 14 residues. CDR3 coding DNA: TGTGCCAGCCGCCCGGGACAGTATAATCAGCCCCAGCATTTT. Translated: CASRPGQYNQPQHF.

The V and J genes are TRBV5-1 and TRBJ2-2, with a weak D call TRBD1 (6 bases). Trimming took off 4 bases at V and 6 bases at J, with 16 bases between the two ends. The CDR3 consists of 15 residues. Germline values: CDR1 SGHRS, CDR2 YFSETQ. The CDR3 sequence: CASSRTGSAAGELFF. CDR3 nucleotide sequence: TGCGCCAGCAGCCGAACAGGGTCGGCGGCCGGGGAGCTGTTTTTT. The variable domain in full, completed from reference TRBV5-1 and TRBJ2-2, reads KAGVTQTPRYLIKTRGQQVTLSCSPISGHRSVSWYQQTPGQGLQFLFEYFSETQRNKGNFPGRFSGRQFSNSRSEMNVSTLELGDSALYLCASSRTGSAAGELFFGEGSRLTVL.